This TCR beta chain was captured by sequencing in a study of blood T cell repertoires in COVID-19. The overall study: Sites in the United States, Italy and Spain provided acute and convalescent COVID-19 samples. Sources were T cells, B-cell-depleted T cells, or PBMCs; the material itself was cDNA or gDNA.

In the original workflow: Amplifying reference gene primers gave estimates of nucleated cell counts. Here immunoSEQ multiplex PCR was the method, and the copy in TCRdb shows in-frame clones only, minus some. D and trimming come from the DNA, and the V and J calls and clone size come from that table. The profile shows 250,000 to 400,000 clones, approximately 89% of them singletons. Germline V gene lookup returns CDR1 SGHDN and CDR2 FVKESK. Trimming took 1 base from V and 2 from J, leaving 17 bases between them. This CDR3 has 17 residues. In Seattle, patients joined the study during active infection and were tracked longitudinally.

The rearrangement joins TRBV14 to TRBJ1-2; TRBD1 might be the D (6 bases). This TCR derives from a woman younger than 45 with COVID-19, enrolled during active disease. The sample comprised peripheral blood. CDR3 in DNA: TGTGCCAGCAGCCAAGGGGAGTTCAGGGGACGAAACTATGGCTACACCTTC. It encodes CASSQGEFRGRNYGYTF.